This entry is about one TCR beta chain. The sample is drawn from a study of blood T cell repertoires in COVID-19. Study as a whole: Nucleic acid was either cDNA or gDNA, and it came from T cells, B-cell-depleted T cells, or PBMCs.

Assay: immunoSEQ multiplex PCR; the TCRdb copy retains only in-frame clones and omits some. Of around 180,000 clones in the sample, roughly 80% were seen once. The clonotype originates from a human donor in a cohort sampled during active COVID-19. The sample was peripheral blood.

DNA of the CDR3: TGTGCCTGGAGTACGACAGGTTCCAATCAGCCCCAGCATTTT. Its protein is CAWSTTGSNQPQHF. The chain carries TRBV30 and TRBJ1-5; weak D call: TRBD1 (6 bases). Per the germline V gene, CDR1 is GTSNPN and CDR2 is SVGIG (reference sequence). CDR3 length: 14 residues. Trimming cost V 2 bases and J 3 bases, with 11 bases left between them.